This entry lists 27 T cell receptor beta chains sequenced from one sample in a study of T cell repertoires in cytomegalovirus infection. No antigens are known for them. TCRdb reprocessed the reads via MiXCR and lists one record per CDR3 protein. The sample includes a few hundred thousand distinct CDR3 sequences, over 35% of them seen just once. The sequencing here drew on cultured PBMCs, taken from culture after CMV antigen stimulation. These receptors all stem from a human donor in good health (CMV status not recorded). Some clones in this sample may be carry-over from other donors' samples.

The CDR3 sequence: CASSNSGPAYNEQFF. The CDR3 DNA follows: TGTGCCAGCAGCAACAGCGGACCTGCCTACAATGAGCAGTTCTTC. J is TRBJ2-1 and V is TRBV7-2; D perhaps matches TRBD2 (5 bases). The germline V gene encodes CDR1 SGHTA and CDR2 FQGNSA. The CDR3 is 15 amino acids. Trimming stripped 5 bases from V and 2 bases from J, with 13 bases between.

This chain uses TRBV7-9 with TRBJ2-2; no reliable D call. Germline assignment: CDR1 SEHNR and CDR2 FQNEAQ (reference sequence). The length of the CDR3 is 16 residues. V dropped 2 bases and J dropped 0 bases, with 10 bases sitting between them. CDR3 DNA: TGTGCCAGCAGCTTAAGGCGGAGCGCGAACACCGGGGAGCTGTTTTTT. This gives the protein CASSLRRSANTGELFF.

This chain links TRBV6-2 or TRBV6-3 with TRBJ1-6; D might be TRBD1 (6 bases). Trimming cost V 2 bases and J 9 bases, with 11 bases left between them. Germline V gives CDR1 MNHEY, CDR2 SVGEGT. The CDR3 spans 14 residues. The CDR3 is CASSYEGDGSPLHF. CDR3 nucleotides: TGTGCCAGCAGTTACGAGGGGGACGGTTCACCCCTCCACTTT.

This chain connects TRBV20-1 to TRBJ2-3; D gene ambiguous. From germline, CDR1 is DFQATT and CDR2 SNEGSKA (reference sequence). V lost 3 bases to trimming and J lost 4 bases, with 20 bases between them. The CDR3 is 16 residues long. In DNA form, the CDR3 reads TGCAGTGCTAGTTCGGCGGACGCAAGAAGAGCAGATACGCAGTATTTT. Translated, it gives CSASSADARRADTQYF.

This clonotype has only a few counts. The V and J genes are TRBV7-6 and TRBJ1-1, with D uncertain. Germline V gene lookup returns CDR1 SGHVS and CDR2 FNYEAQ. The CDR3 contains 15 residues. V lost 5 bases and J lost 1, with 14 bases in between. The CDR3 bases are TGTGCCAGCAGCCTATCCCCAAAGGGGAACACTGAAGCTTTCTTT. Protein: CASSLSPKGNTEAFF.

Only a few counts were recorded for this clonotype. V gene TRBV25-1 combines with J gene TRBJ2-3, with D perhaps TRBD2 (7 bases). V lost 3 bases to trimming and J lost 3 bases, with 13 bases between them. The CDR3 loop spans 15 amino acids. Germline CDR1 is MGHDK and CDR2 is SYGVNS. The CDR3 protein is CASSEGGRGTDTQYF. The CDR3 nucleotides read TGTGCCAGCAGTGAGGGGGGGCGCGGGACAGATACGCAGTATTTT.

The rearrangement joins TRBV5-1 to TRBJ1-3; D might be TRBD1 (5 bases). The V and J ends lost 4 bases and 4 bases respectively, with 9 bases between them. The CDR3 covers 13 residues. From germline, CDR1 is SGHRS and CDR2 YFSETQ. The DNA of the CDR3 is TGCGCCAGCAGCAGAGGGGACGGAAACACCATATATTTT. Translated, it gives CASSRGDGNTIYF.

The chain joins TRBV5-1 to TRBJ1-6; TRBD1 aligns across 8 bases. This CDR3 is 18 amino acids long. CDR1 SGHRS and CDR2 YFSETQ come from the germline V gene. With 0 bases clipped from V and 1 base from J, the junction kept 6 bases outside the gene matches. CDR3 in DNA: TGCGCCAGCAGCTTGGGGGTGTACAGGGGGTCCTATAATTCACCCCTCCACTTT. It codes for CASSLGVYRGSYNSPLHF.

This clonotype was seen repeatedly, ten times or more. The gene calls are TRBV7-2 and TRBJ2-3; 14 bases match TRBD2. The V gene end was trimmed by 2 bases and the J gene end by 6 bases; junction bases not matched to a gene: 1. From germline, CDR1 is SGHTA and CDR2 FQGNSA. This CDR3 region has 15 residues. The CDR3 is CASSLRTSGGDTQYF. DNA for the CDR3: TGTGCCAGCAGCTTACGGACTAGCGGGGGGGATACGCAGTATTTT. Full variable domain (outside the CDR3, taken from reference TRBV7-2 and TRBJ2-3): GAGVSQSPSNKVTEKGKDVELRCDPISGHTALYWYRQSLGQGLEFLIYFQGNSAPDKSGLPSDRFSAERTGGSVSTLTIQRTQQEDSAVYLCASSLRTSGGDTQYFGPGTRLTVL.

CDR3 in amino acids: CSVETWDTDTQYF. The CDR3 DNA reads TGCAGCGTTGAGACGTGGGACACAGATACGCAGTATTTT. This chain uses TRBV29-1 with TRBJ2-3; D remains unclear. Germline lookup yields CDR1 SQVTM and CDR2 ANQGSEA. Trimming pared 3 bases from V and 2 bases from J, leaving 9 bases between. The CDR3 has 13 amino acids.

This clonotype occurred a few times. V usage is TRBV12-3 or TRBV12-4 and J usage is TRBJ1-3; 8 positions match TRBD1. J lost 8 bases, V lost 2 bases, and 2 bases had no gene match. The CDR3 has 13 residues. The CDR3: CASSLSRGHTIYF. The CDR3 DNA reads TGTGCCAGCAGTTTATCCAGGGGGCACACCATATATTTT.

This clonotype turned up a few times. The chain couples TRBV7-2 to TRBJ1-1, with D possibly TRBD1 on 6 matching bases. CDR1 and CDR2 (germline): SGHTA, FQGNSA. The CDR3 length is 15 residues. Trimming stripped 5 bases from V and 4 bases from J, with 17 bases between. CDR3 in amino acids: CASSPLAGASTEAFF. Here the CDR3 DNA reads TGTGCCAGCAGCCCCCTAGCAGGGGCGAGCACTGAAGCTTTCTTT.

The rearrangement uses TRBV12-3 or TRBV12-4 and TRBJ2-3, with TRBD1 matching 7 bases. This CDR3 is built from 15 residues. V lost 7 bases to trimming and J lost 2 bases; unmatched junction nucleotides: 9. This CDR3 reads CASKPGQIDTDTQYF. DNA for the CDR3: TGTGCCAGCAAACCGGGACAGATAGACACAGATACGCAGTATTTT.

CDR3 amino acids: CASSQRLGLGLNYEQYF. CDR3 DNA: TGTGCCAGCAGCCAGCGACTGGGACTAGGCCTTAACTACGAGCAGTACTTC. V gene TRBV11-2 combines with J gene TRBJ2-7, with 8 bases lining up with TRBD2. This CDR3 contains 17 residues. Losses at the gene ends were 5 bases for V and 3 bases for J; bases not matched to a gene: 15. Germline V gene sequence: CDR1 SGHAT, CDR2 FQNNGV. Full variable domain (remainder filled in from reference TRBV11-2 and TRBJ2-7): EAGVAQSPRYKIIEKRQSVAFWCNPISGHATLYWYQQILGQGPKLLIQFQNNGVVDDSQLPKDRFSAERLKGVDSTLKIQPAKLEDSAVYLCASSQRLGLGLNYEQYFGPGTRLTVT.

This clonotype was seen only a few times. This chain uses TRBV6-5 with TRBJ2-5; D is possibly TRBD2 (5 bases). This CDR3 has 13 residues. V was clipped by 7 bases and J by 1 base, with 10 bases between them. Germline lookup yields CDR1 MNHEY and CDR2 SVGAGI. CDR3 in DNA: TGTGCCAGCATGGCGGGCCCCCAAGAGACCCAGTACTTC. It codes for CASMAGPQETQYF.

In this sample, this clonotype turned up a few times. V usage is TRBV6-5 and J usage is TRBJ2-1; 7 bases fit TRBD1. V shed 4 bases, J shed 2 bases, and the junction held 8 bases outside the gene matches. Looked up from germline, CDR1 is MNHEY and CDR2 is SVGAGI. The CDR3 extends over 16 amino acids. The CDR3 loop is CASSSLGRGPYNEQFF. The CDR3 DNA sequence: TGTGCCAGCAGTTCCCTAGGAAGGGGGCCCTACAATGAGCAGTTCTTC.

The chain is built from TRBV29-1 and TRBJ2-1, with 9 bases matching TRBD2. V shed 2 bases and J 7 bases; nucleotides not matched to a gene: 9. The CDR3 has 15 amino acids. Looked up from germline, CDR1 is SQVTM and CDR2 is ANQGSEA. The CDR3 loop is CSVEPSVAGVNEQFF. CDR3 nucleotide sequence: TGCAGCGTTGAACCCTCGGTAGCGGGAGTAAATGAGCAGTTCTTC.

This chain connects TRBV27 to TRBJ2-1; either TRBD1 or TRBD2 may fit D (5 bases each). The V end lost 10 bases, the J end lost 7 bases, and 17 bases lay between the germline ends. The CDR3 runs to 13 residues. From germline, CDR1 is MNHEY and CDR2 SMNVEV (reference sequence). CDR3 coding DNA: TGTGCCAACGGTGGGGACGGAAGAAATGAGCAGTTCTTC. Translating it yields CANGGDGRNEQFF.

The rearrangement joins TRBV7-2 to TRBJ2-5; TRBD2 aligns across 8 bases. The CDR3 has 15 amino acids. The V and J ends lost 3 bases and 2 bases, in that order; junction bases with no gene match: 5. In germline, CDR1 is SGHTA, CDR2 FQGNSA. CDR3 sequence (DNA): TGTGCCAGCAGCTTGAGACCTAGCGGGCAAGAGACCCAGTACTTC. It is translated as CASSLRPSGQETQYF.

This sequence joins TRBV4-3 and TRBJ2-3; 13 positions agree with TRBD2. CDR3 length: 19 residues. Germline assignment: CDR1 LGHNA and CDR2 YSLEER. V lost 3 bases, J lost 0 bases, and 9 bases stayed unmatched. The CDR3 protein is CASSHKRTSGGTSTDTQYF. In nucleotides, the CDR3 is TGCGCCAGCAGCCACAAGAGGACTAGCGGGGGAACTAGCACAGATACGCAGTATTTT.

This chain links TRBV6-1 with TRBJ2-3; TRBD2 matches at 7 bases. Germline trimming cut 8 bases from V and 0 bases from J; bases unmatched to any gene: 11. The V gene's germline CDR1 is MNHNS and CDR2 SASEGT. The CDR3 has 16 amino acids. The CDR3 is CASGYVGGESTDTQYF. DNA for the CDR3: TGTGCCAGCGGCTACGTGGGAGGGGAGAGCACAGATACGCAGTATTTT.

This clonotype was seen only a few times. This chain connects TRBV28 to TRBJ2-7; D is unclear. V was trimmed by 1 base and J by 0 bases, leaving 16 bases between them. This CDR3 region has 17 residues. Germline CDR1 MDHEN, CDR2 SYDVKM. CDR3 residues: CASSLFTGSKNSYEQYF. The CDR3 DNA reads as TGTGCCAGCAGTTTATTTACCGGATCCAAGAACTCCTACGAGCAGTACTTC. Complete variable domain (other parts from reference TRBV28 and TRBJ2-7): DVKVTQSSRYLVKRTGEKVFLECVQDMDHENMFWYRQDPGLGLRLIYFSYDVKMKEKGDIPEGYSVSREKKERFSLILESASTNQTSMYLCASSLFTGSKNSYEQYFGPGTRLTVT.

This clonotype was seen a few times. The chain recombines TRBV7-2 with TRBJ1-2, with TRBD1 identical over 10 bases. Germline V gives CDR1 SGHTA, CDR2 FQGNSA. This CDR3 spans 18 amino acids. The trim removed 3 bases at V and 0 bases at J, leaving 10 bases unmatched. CDR3 protein: CASSFRGTGAWPNYGYTF. CDR3 in DNA: TGTGCCAGCAGCTTTAGGGGGACAGGGGCTTGGCCTAACTATGGCTACACCTTC.

This chain connects TRBV20-1 to TRBJ2-5; D perhaps matches TRBD1 (6 bases). With 5 bases removed from V and 7 bases from J, the gap between germline ends came to 26 bases. The germline gives CDR1 DFQATT, CDR2 SNEGSKA (reference sequence). The CDR3 contains 16 residues. CDR3 sequence reads: CSAGPRGWLDLGTQYF. The CDR3 coding sequence is TGCAGTGCTGGCCCCAGGGGTTGGCTCGACTTGGGGACCCAGTACTTC.

This clonotype was observed a single time. This chain links TRBV2 with TRBJ2-7; the match to TRBD1 covers 9 bases. There are 15 residues in the CDR3. Per the germline V gene, CDR1 is SNHLY and CDR2 is FYNNEI. After removal of 1 base from V and 6 bases from J, the junction contained 7 bases not matched to a gene. Here the CDR3 DNA reads TGTGCCAGCAGTGAAGTCGGGACAGGGAGTAGCGAGCAGTACTTC. Translated: CASSEVGTGSSEQYF.

The V gene is TRBV6-2 or TRBV6-3, the J gene TRBJ1-6; D is possibly TRBD1 (5 bases). The germline V and J ends were trimmed by 7 bases and 0 bases, with 19 bases remaining between them. The CDR3 length is 18 residues. The V gene's germline CDR1 is MNHEY and CDR2 SVGEGT. The CDR3 DNA sequence: TGTGCCAGCAAGACTACACGGGGCTGGAGCTCCTATAATTCACCCCTCCACTTT. It codes for CASKTTRGWSSYNSPLHF.

This chain links TRBV7-6 with TRBJ2-2, with no clear D. Trimming shortened V by 7 bases and J by 7 bases, and 10 bases separated the two germline ends. The CDR3 runs to 12 residues. From germline, CDR1 is SGHVS and CDR2 FNYEAQ. CDR3 in amino acids: CASTFLGGELFF. CDR3 bases: TGTGCCAGCACTTTCCTGGGCGGGGAGCTGTTTTTT.